This entry describes one T cell receptor (beta chain). The clone's antigen remains unknown. Per-base qualities were not stored, and no clone one base away is much larger. Each PCR received spiked-in synthetic TCR analog templates so that absolute template abundance could be estimated from read counts. The immunoSEQ assay was used to amplify TCRbeta CDR3 regions from genomic DNA with bias-controlled V and J gene primers. Sequencing of rearranged TCRbeta segments was performed at approximately 20X coverage. The authors' analysis ran thus. Sequencing errors were corrected by clustering, and CDR3s were annotated against IMGT so that V, D and J genes could be assigned. Only productive TCRbeta rearrangements were used in downstream analyses, excluding out-of-frame or stop-codon sequences. To compute clonality, Shannon entropy was normalized by the log of the number of unique productive sequences and then subtracted from one. Fisher's exact test with Benjamini-Hochberg correction, at a threshold of adjusted p below 0.01, was used to find clones that differed between time points or between blood and tumor. Sourced from immuneACCESS, this table was stored by TCRdb with only in-frame sequences that have V and J called. A share of the clones is absent; for the studies checked, an unresolved V gene accounts for under half, and the remainder has no known explanation. D and trimming come from the DNA, and the V and J calls and clone size come from that table. For this sample the table gives around 63,000 clones, of which 80% to 90% were detected only once. Around 1.7% of the sample rests with the top ten.

The sample belongs to a study of PD-L1 blockade in urothelial cancer (dated by TCRdb to between 2016 and 2019). About the full investigation: All patients started therapy at some point between 2014 and 2016 and received atezolizumab 1,200 mg intravenously every 3 weeks. Pretreatment tumor samples, along with matched peripheral blood collected serially before and after atezolizumab treatment, underwent TCR sequencing. Durable clinical benefit meant progression-free survival longer than 6 months, and TCR features were also tested against progression-free and overall survival. Under 10 patients achieved durable clinical benefit and around 19 did not. In the same patients, pretreatment tumors underwent whole exome sequencing and RNA sequencing in addition to TCR sequencing. Somatic, immune and clinical correlates of response to PD-L1 blockade with atezolizumab in urothelial cancer were the focus of an exploratory multi-omic analysis. An ECOG performance status of 0 or 1 was recorded for the patients, and 0 to 3 prior chemotherapy regimens had been received by the patients. Blood samples were analyzed at two time points: 3 weeks after treatment start (second dose) and 6 weeks after treatment start. Twenty-five of 29 patients were identified as males with urothelial cancer of bladder origin, and a prior smoking history was reported by 18 of 29 patients. Pretreatment blood TCR-seq was available for under 35 patients, at least one posttreatment blood collection was obtained for 24 patients, and tumor TCR-seq was available for 24 patients. Blood samples gave median yields of approximately 130,000 T cells and around 88,000 unique TCRs, along with a median clonality of approximately 0.084. Overall study results and their limits: Small sample size (n ≈ 29) and many exploratory analyses mean the results are intended to be hypothesis-generating. Improved progression-free and overall survival was found to be associated with pretreatment peripheral blood TCR clonality below the median. Greater expansion of tumor-associated TCR clones in peripheral blood 3 weeks after the start of treatment was observed in patients with durable benefit (n ≈ 22, p = 0.022).

Taken from cysteine to phenylalanine, the CDR3 has 17 residues. This entry keeps only the CDR3 DNA: 51 bases, framed from base 1. V loses 2 bases of germline sequence and J loses 10 bases, and the interval between the two ends is 24 bases. CDR1 SEHNR and CDR2 FQNEAQ were looked up in the germline V gene (reference sequence). The meaning of the sample's time point label: pretreatment peripheral blood. A cohort of roughly 30 patients with locally advanced or metastatic urothelial carcinoma, treated at Memorial Sloan Kettering on a trial protocol, was included. Peripheral blood mononuclear cells were collected pretreatment and during treatment, with between 1 and 8 total time points per patient. The Qiagen DNeasy Blood extraction kit was used to purify genomic DNA from total PBMCs and tumor samples. Collected pretreatment and during treatment, PBMCs were isolated and stored as previously described.

The specimen comprised PBMCs, sampled around atezolizumab (anti-PD-L1) treatment. This receptor was taken from a man aged 65-85 years with urothelial cancer. The chain is assembled from TRBV7-9 and TRBJ2-1; TRBD2 could be the D gene, as 6 bases match. The nucleotide sequence reads as follows: TGTGCCAGCAGCTTAAAGGCGGGACCGTCTTCCCAAAGAGAGCAGTTCTTC. The resulting protein is CASSLKAGPSSQREQFF.